Shown below are 13 T cell receptor beta chains from a single sample sequenced in a study of blood T cells in healthy people across ages. Together with a sample-barcoded 5' primer, a J-beta primer mix was included in a second PCR lasting about 7 to 11 cycles. TCRdb re-derived calls from the 5' RACE reads in MiXCR, one entry per CDR3 protein. Of around 1.7 million distinct CDR3 sequences listed, 28% are singletons. Specimen: blood. Receptors originate from a woman aged 30 to 39 in good health.

This clonotype was observed at least ten times. The CDR3 here is CASRLDSYGYTF. The CDR3 nucleotides read TGTGCCAGCAGACTCGACAGCTATGGCTACACCTTC. This chain joins TRBV12-3 or TRBV12-4 and TRBJ1-2; D may be TRBD1 (5 bases). Trimming cost V 6 bases and J 4 bases, with 9 bases left between them. This CDR3 contains 12 residues.

This clonotype was seen a few times. The chain carries TRBV5-1 and TRBJ1-2; tentatively, D is TRBD1 (6 bases). Trimming removed 0 bases at V and 6 bases at J, with 15 bases between. The CDR3 spans 15 residues. Germline values: CDR1 SGHRS, CDR2 YFSETQ. The CDR3 nucleotides read TGCGCCAGCAGCTTGGACACCGGGACAACCGATGGCTACACCTTC. Encoded protein: CASSLDTGTTDGYTF.

J is TRBJ2-1 and V is TRBV25-1; D gene uncertain. Between the trimmed V and J ends, which lost 3 bases and 8 bases, there was a span of 14 bases. Germline CDR1 is MGHDK and CDR2 is SYGVNS. This CDR3 is 14 amino acids long. In nucleotides, the CDR3 is TGTGCCAGCAGTGATCGGGTGGGCAGCGATGAGCAGTTCTTC. Encoded protein: CASSDRVGSDEQFF.

The chain carries TRBV29-1 and TRBJ2-1; unclear D gene. Trimming removed 6 bases at V and 13 bases at J, with 25 bases between. CDR1 and CDR2 from the germline V gene are SQVTM and ANQGSEA. CDR3 length: 14 residues. CDR3 amino acids: CSVSNEEAQWTQFF. CDR3 in DNA: TGCAGCGTCTCAAATGAAGAGGCCCAGTGGACCCAGTTCTTC.

Note on this clonotype: A much bigger clone sits one base away, suggesting this may be a read error. This chain links TRBV29-1 with TRBJ1-2; 7 nucleotides align to TRBD1. V gave up 7 bases and J gave up 8 bases; unmatched junction bases: 10. Germline values: CDR1 SQVTM, CDR2 ANQGSEA. This CDR3 has 12 residues. CDR3 amino acids: CSGGRQGQGYTF. The CDR3 coding sequence is TGCAGCGGGGGGAGACAGGGCCAGGGCTACACCTTC. Full variable domain (rest looked up from reference TRBV29-1 and TRBJ1-2): SAVISQKPSRDICQRGTSLTIQCQVDSQVTMMFWYRQQPGQSLTLIATANQGSEATYESGFVIDKFPISRPNLTFSTLTVSNMSPEDSSIYLCSGGRQGQGYTFGSGTRLTVV.

This clonotype was observed a few times. The chain is built from TRBV7-9 and TRBJ1-5; D uncertain. CDR1 and CDR2 from the germline V gene are SEHNR and FQNEAQ (reference sequence). CDR3 length: 13 amino acids. The V and J ends lost 2 bases and 6 bases respectively, with 8 bases between them. The CDR3: CASSLQDGQPQHF. The DNA of the CDR3 is TGTGCCAGCAGCTTACAGGACGGTCAGCCCCAGCATTTT.

The rearrangement joins TRBV9 to TRBJ2-5; the match to TRBD1 covers 8 bases. The CDR3 length is 15 residues. Per germline, CDR1 SGDLS and CDR2 YYNGEE. The V and J ends lost 3 bases and 4 bases, in that order; junction bases with no gene match: 8. The CDR3 coding sequence is TGTGCCAGCAGCGGCACCTCCGGGACAGGAGAGACCCAGTACTTC. Its translation is CASSGTSGTGETQYF. Full variable domain (rest looked up from reference TRBV9 and TRBJ2-5): DSGVTQTPKHLITATGQRVTLRCSPRSGDLSVYWYQQSLDQGLQFLIQYYNGEERAKGNILERFSAQQFPDLHSELNLSSLELGDSALYFCASSGTSGTGETQYFGPGTRLLVL.

The table lists this clonotype with a few counts. This rearrangement joins TRBV7-2 to TRBJ2-1, with TRBD2 identical over 8 bases. V dropped 4 bases and J dropped 10; count of bases not matched to a gene: 12. The germline gives CDR1 SGHTA, CDR2 FQGNSA. The CDR3 totals 15 residues. The CDR3 DNA follows: TGTGCCAGCAGCTCGGTCCCGGGGGGGAGCGGGGAGCAGTTCTTC. Translation gives CASSSVPGGSGEQFF.

The V gene is TRBV2, the J gene TRBJ1-4, with 7 positions matching TRBD1. Germline V CDR1 and CDR2: SNHLY, FYNNEI. V gave up 7 bases and J gave up 6 bases; unmatched junction bases: 11. This CDR3 spans 15 amino acids. The CDR3 coding sequence is TGTGCCAGCATTAACCAGGGGGTCCGCGATGAAAAACTGTTTTTT. It codes for CASINQGVRDEKLFF.

The rearrangement links TRBV12-3 or TRBV12-4 to TRBJ2-3; 7 bases agree with TRBD2. Trimming at V came to 4 bases and at J to 4 bases, leaving 5 bases not matched to a gene. The CDR3 consists of 14 residues. In nucleotides, the CDR3 is TGTGCCAGCAGTTCGACTAGCTCCCCAGATACGCAGTATTTT. Translation gives CASSSTSSPDTQYF.

This chain joins TRBV27 and TRBJ2-7; D tentatively reads TRBD1 or TRBD2 (5 bases each). Between the trimmed V and J ends, which lost 3 bases and 4 bases, there was a span of 10 bases. Germline CDR1 is MNHEY and CDR2 is SMNVEV (reference sequence). CDR3 size: 13 residues. Here the CDR3 DNA reads TGTGCCAGCAGTTTTATGGGGGAATACGAGCAGTACTTC. Translation: CASSFMGEYEQYF.

The chain joins TRBV6-1 to TRBJ1-2, with D possibly TRBD1 on 6 matching bases. Germline assignment: CDR1 MNHNS and CDR2 SASEGT. This CDR3 has 13 residues. V was clipped by 5 bases and J by 8 bases, with 15 bases between them. The CDR3 protein is CASSTTGCRGYTF. The CDR3 region has the DNA TGTGCCAGCAGTACGACAGGCTGTCGAGGCTACACCTTC.

A few counts support this clonotype. The chain recombines TRBV7-2 with TRBJ1-6, with D possibly TRBD1 on 6 matching bases. CDR3 length equals 13 residues. Germline V gene lookup returns CDR1 SGHTA and CDR2 FQGNSA. V shed 5 bases and J shed 10 bases, with 12 bases lying between them. For the CDR3, the DNA is TGTGCCAGCAGCGAGGGGGTCGCCTCACCCCTCCACTTT. Translated, it gives CASSEGVASPLHF.